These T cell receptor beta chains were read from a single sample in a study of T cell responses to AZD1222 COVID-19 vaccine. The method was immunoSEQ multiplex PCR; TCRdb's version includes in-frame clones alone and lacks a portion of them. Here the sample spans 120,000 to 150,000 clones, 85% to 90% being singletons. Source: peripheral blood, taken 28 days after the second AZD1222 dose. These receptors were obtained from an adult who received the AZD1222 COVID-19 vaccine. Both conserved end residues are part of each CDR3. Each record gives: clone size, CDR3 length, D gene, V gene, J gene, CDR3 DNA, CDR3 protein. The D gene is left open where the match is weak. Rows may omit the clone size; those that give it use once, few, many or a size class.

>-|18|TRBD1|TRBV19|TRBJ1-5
TGTGCCAGTAGTATAGATGGGACAGGGAAGGGGAGCAATCAGCCCCAGCATTTT
CASSIDGTGKGSNQPQHF
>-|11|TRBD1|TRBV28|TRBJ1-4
TGTGCCAGCAGTGCCGACAGGGGTCTGTTTTTT
CASSADRGLFF
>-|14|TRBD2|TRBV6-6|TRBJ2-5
TGTGCCAGCCTAGCGGGAGGGCGAAAAGAGACCCAGTACTTC
CASLAGGRKETQYF
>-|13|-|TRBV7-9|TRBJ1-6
TGTGCCAGCAGCGTACTACGGGATTCACCCCTCCACTTT
CASSVLRDSPLHF
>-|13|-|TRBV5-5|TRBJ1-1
TGTGCCAGCAGCTTGGGTTATCACACTGAAGCTTTCTTT
CASSLGYHTEAFF
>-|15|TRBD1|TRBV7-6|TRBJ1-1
TGTGCCAGCAGCTTGGGGACAGGGATGAACACTGAAGCTTTCTTT
CASSLGTGMNTEAFF
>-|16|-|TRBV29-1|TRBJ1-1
TGCAGCGTTGCGGTGGAGGACGGGAGGATGAACACTGAAGCTTTCTTT
CSVAVEDGRMNTEAFF
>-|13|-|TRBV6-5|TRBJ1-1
TGTGCCAGCGGGGGTTCGTGGTCCACTGAAGCTTTCTTT
CASGGSWSTEAFF
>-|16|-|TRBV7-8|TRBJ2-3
TGTGCCAGCAGCGAACTGGGGTCCCCAAGAGCAGATACGCAGTATTTT
CASSELGSPRADTQYF
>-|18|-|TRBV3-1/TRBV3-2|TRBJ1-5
TGTGCCAGCAGCCACAGCCTGGGCTCCCCAGGCGGCAATCAGCCCCAGCATTTT
CASSHSLGSPGGNQPQHF
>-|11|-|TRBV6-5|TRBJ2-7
TGTGCCAGCCCACCCGCTCCCTGGCAGTACTTC
CASPPAPWQYF
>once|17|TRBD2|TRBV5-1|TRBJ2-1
TGCGCCAGCAGCAGAATTCTGGGACTAGCGGGAGAGGCTGAGCAGTTCTTC
CASSRILGLAGEAEQFF
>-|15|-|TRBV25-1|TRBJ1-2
TGTGCCAGCAGTGCCCACCGGGACCATAACTATGGCTACACCTTC
CASSAHRDHNYGYTF
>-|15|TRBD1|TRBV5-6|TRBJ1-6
TGTGCCAGCAGTCCGGACAGGGCTATGCATTCACCCCTCCACTTT
CASSPDRAMHSPLHF
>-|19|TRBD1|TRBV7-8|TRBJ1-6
TGTGCCAGCAGCTTAGAGGGGGCCACCGGGGTCCGGCGTAATTCACCCCTCCACTTT
CASSLEGATGVRRNSPLHF
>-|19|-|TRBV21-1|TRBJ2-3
TGTGCCAGCAGCAGGTCCAGCGGGAGTAAGGTATTTAAGACAGATACGCAGTATTTT
CASSRSSGSKVFKTDTQYF
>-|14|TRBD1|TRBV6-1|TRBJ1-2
TGTGCCAGCAGTGATCGACAGGGACTGGATGGCTACACCTTC
CASSDRQGLDGYTF
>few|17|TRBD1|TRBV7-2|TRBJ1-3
TGTGCCAGCAGCTTAGCCCTGACAGGGCTTTCTGGAAACACCATATATTTT
CASSLALTGLSGNTIYF
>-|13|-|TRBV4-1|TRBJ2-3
TGCGCCAGCAGCCAAGAGGGAGCAGATACGCAGTATTTT
CASSQEGADTQYF
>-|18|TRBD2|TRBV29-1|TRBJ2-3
TGCAGCGTTGAAGAGCCGGGACTAGCGGAAAGAAGCACAGATACGCAGTATTTT
CSVEEPGLAERSTDTQYF
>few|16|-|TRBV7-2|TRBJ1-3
TGTGCCAGCAGCTTAGTAGGGCAAGGGTCCGGAAACACCATATATTTT
CASSLVGQGSGNTIYF
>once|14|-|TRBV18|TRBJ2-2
TGTGCCAGCTCACCACCGACGTACACCGGGGAGCTGTTTTTT
CASSPPTYTGELFF
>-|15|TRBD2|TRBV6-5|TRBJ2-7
TGTGCCAGCAGTTCCCGTAGCGGGAGGCCCTACGAGCAGTACTTC
CASSSRSGRPYEQYF
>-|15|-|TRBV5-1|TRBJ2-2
TGCGCCAGCAGCTGGAATCCTGAGGTCGCCGGGGAGCTGTTTTTT
CASSWNPEVAGELFF
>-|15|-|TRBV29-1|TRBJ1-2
TGCAGCGTTGAACACCCACCGGGACGGAACTATGGCTACACCTTC
CSVEHPPGRNYGYTF
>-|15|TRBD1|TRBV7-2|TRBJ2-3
TGTGCCAGCAGCCTAGACAGGGGGGGCACAGATACGCAGTATTTT
CASSLDRGGTDTQYF
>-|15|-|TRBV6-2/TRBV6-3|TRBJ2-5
TGTGCCAGCAGTTACTCTTTTCTGGAGGGAAAGGGCCAGTACTTC
CASSYSFLEGKGQYF
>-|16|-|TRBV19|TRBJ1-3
TGTGCCAGTAGCGGGACGCCTTCCCACTCTGGAAACACCATATATTTT
CASSGTPSHSGNTIYF